This record looks at one T cell receptor beta chain sequence and its context. The antigen is not known. The entry originates in a study of identical twins. Study-wide results and limits: Twin sharing of out-of-frame TCR alpha was underestimated by models in monozygotic pairs. Among out-of-frame alpha sequences shared by twins, low generation probability occurred in excess.

Template switching added a universal primer binding site, and final cDNA carried unique molecular identifiers. TCRdb used MiXCR to reprocess the 5' RACE reads, holding one entry per CDR3 protein. This table holds hundreds of thousands of distinct CDR3 sequences, 5.5% to 6.5% found once. CDR3 length: 18 amino acids. Trimming at V came to 0 bases and at J to 3 bases, leaving 12 bases not matched to a gene. What was sequenced was naive T cells sorted from blood. The origin of this receptor is a man aged 18 to 29 in good health. The J gene is TRBJ2-7, the V gene TRBV12-3 or TRBV12-4, with TRBD1 matching over 9 bases. CDR3 nucleotide sequence: TGTGCCAGCAGTTTAGCCCCTCCGGGACAGGGCCCCCTCTACGAGCAGTACTTC. This encodes CASSLAPPGQGPLYEQYF.